The clone carrying this TCR beta chain showed up just a few times. The antigen is undetermined. Germline V gene sequence: CDR1 SGHKS, CDR2 YYEKEE (reference sequence). V lost 2 bases to trimming and J lost 7 bases, with 9 bases between them. The CDR3 runs 13 residues. The data were obtained in a study of CD8 T cells in ankylosing spondylitis. Study conclusions and caveats: Past studies reported some motif variants in reactive arthritis synovial fluid and blood. Typical of ankylosing spondylitis blood, it appeared, was a TCR beta motif of fewer than 10 highly homologous variants. From matched ankylosing spondylitis synovial fluid, disease-linked clones were reportedly recovered at significantly enriched levels.

A quantitative 5'-RACE method, one with molecular barcodes, was used to make TCR beta libraries. TCRdb re-called the 5' RACE reads with MiXCR, one entry per CDR3 protein. This table holds about 840,000 distinct CDR3 sequences, about 11% found once. This receptor was taken from a male donor with ankylosing spondylitis. This chain joins TRBV5-5 and TRBJ2-2, with D uncertain. The sequenced sample was blood, either unsorted or a sorted T cell fraction (not recorded which). The CDR3 loop reads CASSLVGYGELFF. CDR3 in DNA: TGTGCCAGCAGCTTAGTTGGTTACGGGGAGCTGTTTTTT. Looking up the rest from reference TRBV5-5 and TRBJ2-2 gives the full variable domain: DAGVTQSPTHLIKTRGQQVTLRCSPISGHKSVSWYQQVLGQGPQFIFQYYEKEERGRGNFPDRFSARQFPNYSSELNVNALLLGDSALYLCASSLVGYGELFFGEGSRLTVL.